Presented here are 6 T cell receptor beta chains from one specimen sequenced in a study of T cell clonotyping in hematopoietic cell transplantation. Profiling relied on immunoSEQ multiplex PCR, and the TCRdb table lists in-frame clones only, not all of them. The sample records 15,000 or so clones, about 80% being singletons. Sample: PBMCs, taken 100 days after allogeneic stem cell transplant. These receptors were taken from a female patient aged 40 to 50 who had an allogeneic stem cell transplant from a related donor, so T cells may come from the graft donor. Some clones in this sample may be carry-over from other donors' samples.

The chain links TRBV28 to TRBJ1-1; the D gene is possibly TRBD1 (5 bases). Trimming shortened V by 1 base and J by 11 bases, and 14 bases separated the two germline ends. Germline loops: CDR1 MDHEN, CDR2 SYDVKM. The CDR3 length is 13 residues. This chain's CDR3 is CASSLLGPKGAFF. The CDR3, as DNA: TGTGCCAGCAGTTTATTAGGTCCTAAGGGGGCTTTCTTT.

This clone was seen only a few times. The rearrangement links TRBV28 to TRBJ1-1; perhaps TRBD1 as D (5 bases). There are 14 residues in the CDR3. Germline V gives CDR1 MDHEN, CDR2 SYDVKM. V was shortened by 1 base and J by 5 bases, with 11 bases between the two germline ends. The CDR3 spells CASSLLTVQTEAFF. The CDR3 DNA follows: TGTGCCAGCAGTTTATTGACAGTTCAAACTGAAGCTTTCTTT.

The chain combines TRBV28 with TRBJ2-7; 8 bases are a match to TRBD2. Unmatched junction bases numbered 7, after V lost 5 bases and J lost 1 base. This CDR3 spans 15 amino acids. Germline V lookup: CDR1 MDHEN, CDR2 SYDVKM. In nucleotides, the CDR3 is TGTGCCAGCAGTGGTTTTGCGGGGGGATCCTACGAGCAGTACTTC. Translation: CASSGFAGGSYEQYF.

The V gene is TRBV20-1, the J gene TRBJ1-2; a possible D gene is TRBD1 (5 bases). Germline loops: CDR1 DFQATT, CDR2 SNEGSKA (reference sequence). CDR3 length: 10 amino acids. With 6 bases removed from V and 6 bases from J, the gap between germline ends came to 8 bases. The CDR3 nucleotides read TGCAGTGCGGGGACGAATGGCTACACCTTC. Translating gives CSAGTNGYTF.

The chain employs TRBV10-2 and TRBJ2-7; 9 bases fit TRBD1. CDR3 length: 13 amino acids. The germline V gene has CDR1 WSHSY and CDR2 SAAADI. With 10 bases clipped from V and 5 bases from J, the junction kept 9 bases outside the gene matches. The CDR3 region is CAIKGTGINEQYF. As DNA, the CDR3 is TGCGCCATCAAGGGGACAGGGATAAACGAGCAGTACTTC.

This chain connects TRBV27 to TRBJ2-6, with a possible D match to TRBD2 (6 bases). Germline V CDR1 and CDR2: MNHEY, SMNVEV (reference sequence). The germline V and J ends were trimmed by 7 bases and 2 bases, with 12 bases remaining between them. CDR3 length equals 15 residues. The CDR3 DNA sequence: TGTGCCAGCACCCAGGGACTTCCTGGGGCCAACGTCCTGACTTTC. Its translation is CASTQGLPGANVLTF.